This entry concerns a single TCR beta chain. Its cognate antigen has yet to be identified. Base-call qualities are not available, and no considerably larger clone is one nucleotide away. TCRbeta CDR3 regions were amplified from genomic DNA using the immunoSEQ Assay, a bias-controlled multiplex PCR. On the study's bioinformatics: Within the assay, amplification of reference gene primers was used to estimate how many nucleated cells each sample contained. Sequence reads were collapsed and filtered to measure the absolute abundance of every unique TCRbeta CDR3 rearrangement. For each sample, productive Simpson clonality was calculated by taking the square root of Simpson's diversity index across productive rearrangements. This is the immuneACCESS table as TCRdb keeps it, with only in-frame sequences that have V and J called. A part of the clones is gone; compared with another copy, unresolved V genes explain less than half, and the rest is unexplained. That table supplies the V and J calls and clone size; D and trimming were determined from the DNA. Recorded for this sample are over 80,000 clones; 80% to 90% of them occurred a single time. Clones ranked in the top ten supply 15% to 20% of the sample.

The sample is drawn from a study of blood T cell repertoires in COVID-19 (dated by TCRdb to the early 2020s). Broadly, across the study: Samples from collaborators originated in the United States, Italy and Spain and spanned both the acute and convalescent phases of COVID-19. The prospective study material was composed of cDNA or gDNA derived from T cells, B-cell-depleted T cells, or PBMCs. Subjects who had been exposed to COVID-19, were actively infected with it, or had recovered from it provided the deeply sampled blood TCRbeta repertoires that made up the dataset. The repertoires were made available in a free public database intended to serve as a resource for research on the immune response to SARS-CoV-2. The samples were drawn from two sources: the first 160 participants of the ongoing ImmuneRACE study, and 950 to 1,500 subjects contributed by 6 global collaborators. The sample metadata nearly always contained a de-identified subject ID, COVID-19 status, age in years and sex. Where available, HLA class I and class II types were taken from metadata supplied by the sample provider and were not determined by assay-based typing.

Counted from cysteine to phenylalanine, this CDR3 has 15 amino acids. The kept DNA is CDR3 alone, 45 bases in frame from the first base. The V end loses 0 bases and the J end loses 3 bases, and a stretch of 9 bases separates them. CDR1 LGHDT and CDR2 YNNKEL are derived from the germline V gene (reference sequence). The collaborating institutions used their own protocols to collect whole blood in K2EDTA tubes. For TCRbeta analysis, collaborators shipped samples in one of three forms: frozen whole blood, isolated PBMCs, or DNA extracted from either of those sample types. Study-level results and caveats: How much clinical and demographic metadata was included differed by source and by participant, and the metadata was provided uncurated.

Sequencing was carried out using peripheral blood. The sequence was collected from a human donor in a cohort sampled during active COVID-19. The V and J genes are TRBV3-1 (or the pseudogene TRBV3-2) and TRBJ2-1, with the D gene uncertain. The CDR3 region: CASSQDYDFYNEQFF. The DNA sequence is as follows: TGTGCCAGCAGCCAAGACTATGATTTCTACAATGAGCAGTTCTTC.